The 18 T cell receptor beta chains given below trace back to one sample, sequenced in a study of control samples from healthy donors and cancer patients. The assay was immunoSEQ multiplex PCR, and TCRdb's table has in-frame clones only and misses some. The profile shows approximately 130,000 clones, more than 70% of them singletons. Sequenced sample: blood. The receptor set was obtained from a man aged 55 to 70 in good health.

This clone has just one count. The rearrangement uses TRBV19 and TRBJ1-2, with D tentatively TRBD1 (5 bases). Trimming cost V 8 bases and J 0 bases, with 10 bases left between them. CDR1 LNHDA and CDR2 SQIVND come from the germline V gene (reference sequence). The CDR3 runs 13 residues. CDR3 bases: TGTGCCAGTGGGCAGGGACCTAACTATGGCTACACCTTC. This encodes CASGQGPNYGYTF.

The chain has TRBV28 and TRBJ1-2; possible D gene TRBD1, 5 bases. This CDR3 has 12 amino acids. Germline V CDR1 and CDR2: MDHEN, SYDVKM. Trimming cost V 5 bases and J 8 bases, with 12 bases left between them. The DNA of the CDR3 is TGTGCCAGCAGTCGGGGGGTGGGGGGCTACACCTTC. Translated, it gives CASSRGVGGYTF.

This clone occurred once. J is TRBJ1-2 and V is TRBV12-3 or TRBV12-4; 7 bases are a match to TRBD1. The V segment lost 7 bases and the J segment 4 bases; nucleotides outside the gene matches: 6. The CDR3 covers 13 residues. The CDR3, as DNA: TGTGCCAGCACCTGGGACAGTTCCTATGGCTACACCTTC. Its translation is CASTWDSSYGYTF.

This clone was found once. This sequence joins TRBV19 and TRBJ1-5; 9 bases map to TRBD1. The trim removed 5 bases at V and 7 bases at J, leaving 9 bases unmatched. This CDR3 is built from 15 residues. Germline V lookup: CDR1 LNHDA, CDR2 SQIVND (reference sequence). CDR3 region: CASSGGGTGSQPQHF. As DNA, the CDR3 is TGTGCCAGTAGTGGGGGAGGGACAGGGTCCCAGCCCCAGCATTTT.

The chain is built from TRBV9 and TRBJ1-4; D is possibly TRBD1 (5 bases). V was trimmed by 0 bases and J by 3 bases, leaving 9 bases between them. Germline V CDR1 and CDR2: SGDLS, YYNGEE. This CDR3 comprises 15 residues. The DNA of the CDR3 is TGTGCCAGCAGCGTAGGGGGGTCCCCTAATGAAAAACTGTTTTTT. Translation gives CASSVGGSPNEKLFF.

This clone was counted between two and nine times. V gene TRBV19 combines with J gene TRBJ1-2, with D hard to call. Trimming removed 5 bases at V and 6 bases at J, with 7 bases between. The V gene's germline CDR1 is LNHDA and CDR2 SQIVND (reference sequence). CDR3 length: 11 amino acids. For the CDR3, the DNA is TGTGCCAGTAGTGGAGGGAATGGCTACACCTTC. It specifies CASSGGNGYTF.

This sequence joins TRBV19 and TRBJ1-1, with TRBD1 identical over 7 bases. This CDR3 is built from 18 residues. The V gene's germline CDR1 is LNHDA and CDR2 SQIVND (reference sequence). V lost 6 bases to trimming and J lost 1 base; unmatched junction nucleotides: 17. As DNA, the CDR3 is TGTGCCAGTAGGGTTCCTCGGGGCCAAGGGGGCAGGAACACTGAAGCTTTCTTT. It is translated as CASRVPRGQGGRNTEAFF.

The V and J genes are TRBV11-2 and TRBJ2-6; D may correspond to TRBD1 or TRBD2 (5 bases each). Germline V gene data show CDR1 as SGHAT and CDR2 as FQNNGV. Trimming removed 1 base at V and 0 bases at J, with 10 bases between. The CDR3 sequence is 17 residues long. CDR3 nucleotide sequence: TGTGCCAGCAGCTTAGGGGACCCCCTCTCTGGGGCCAACGTCCTGACTTTC. Translation: CASSLGDPLSGANVLTF.

The CDR3 protein is CASSKEDLGNYGYTF. CDR3 bases: TGTGCCAGCAGCAAAGAAGATCTTGGCAACTATGGCTACACCTTC. The chain carries TRBV21-1 and TRBJ1-2; whether TRBD1, the table's D call, matches the DNA was not checked. TRBV21-1 is described as a pseudogene. CDR3 length: 15 amino acids.

The chain links TRBV6-2 or TRBV6-3 to TRBJ2-3; a weak D match, TRBD2 (5 bases). The V gene's germline CDR1 is MNHEY and CDR2 SVGEGT. The CDR3 totals 15 residues. V gave up 6 bases and J gave up 6 bases, with 19 bases separating them. The CDR3 here is CASSPAGVNGDTQYF. The CDR3 DNA reads as TGTGCCAGCAGCCCGGCCGGGGTAAATGGTGATACGCAGTATTTT.

The chain is built from TRBV5-6 and TRBJ2-1; D unresolved. Germline V gene sequence: CDR1 SGHDT, CDR2 YYEEEE. The CDR3 has 12 residues. V lost 2 bases to trimming and J lost 2 bases, with 2 bases between them. CDR3 coding DNA: TGTGCCAGCAGCTTTACCTACAATGAGCAGTTCTTC. Translated: CASSFTYNEQFF. The whole variable domain, remainder taken from reference TRBV5-6 and TRBJ2-1, is DAGVTQSPTHLIKTRGQQVTLRCSPKSGHDTVSWYQQALGQGPQFIFQYYEEEERQRGNFPDRFSGHQFPNYSSELNVNALLLGDSALYLCASSFTYNEQFFGPGTRLTVL.

About this clone itself: The junction does not match germline at one end; this may be a read error. The V and J genes are TRBV6-2 or TRBV6-3 and TRBJ2-1, with a possible D match to TRBD2 (5 bases). The CDR3 is 13 residues long. Germline-derived CDR1 and CDR2 are MNHEY and SVGEGT. Here the CDR3 reads CASSLTGYSEQFF. CDR3 DNA: TGTGCCAGCAGTTTGACGGGGTACAGTGAGCAGTTCTTC.

The chain combines TRBV27 with TRBJ2-1, with 7 bases fitting TRBD2. This CDR3 spans 15 amino acids. Trimming took 6 bases from V and 7 from J; bases not matched to a gene: 12. The germline V gene encodes CDR1 MNHEY and CDR2 SMNVEV (reference sequence). CDR3 sequence reads: CASRRAGLSSNEQFF. DNA for the CDR3: TGTGCCAGCAGGCGAGCGGGGTTATCGTCGAATGAGCAGTTCTTC.

The chain combines TRBV6-1 with TRBJ1-2; D is undetermined. This CDR3 has 13 residues. From germline, CDR1 is MNHNS and CDR2 SASEGT. The V end was cut by 2 bases, the J end by 7 bases, with 11 bases between. The CDR3 DNA reads TGTGCCAGCAGTGAATGGGATTTGGTTGGCTACACCTTC. Translated: CASSEWDLVGYTF.

The rearrangement links TRBV6-5 to TRBJ1-3, with unresolved D. The V end was cut by 2 bases, the J end by 5 bases, with 13 bases between. This CDR3 contains 15 residues. Germline values: CDR1 MNHEY, CDR2 SVGAGI. The CDR3 loop reads CASSYGGKGRNTIYF. DNA of the CDR3: TGTGCCAGCAGTTACGGAGGGAAAGGTAGAAACACCATATATTTT.

This CDR3 is CASSLYNEQFF. CDR3 in DNA: TGTGCCAGCAGCCTCTACAATGAGCAGTTCTTC. The J gene is TRBJ2-1, the V gene TRBV9; D gene unclear. From germline, CDR1 is SGDLS and CDR2 YYNGEE. The CDR3 extends over 11 amino acids. V was clipped by 4 bases and J by 3 bases, with 2 bases between them.

The rearrangement joins TRBV14 to TRBJ1-2; no clear D. V dropped 0 bases and J dropped 7 bases, with 18 bases sitting between them. The CDR3 loop spans 16 amino acids. Germline-derived CDR1 and CDR2 are SGHDN and FVKESK. The CDR3 here is CASSQDKGLAPFGYTF. DNA for the CDR3: TGTGCCAGCAGCCAAGATAAGGGCCTGGCTCCTTTTGGCTACACCTTC.

This clone appeared a few times. The V gene is TRBV28, the J gene TRBJ1-2; possible D gene TRBD1, 6 bases. V dropped 6 bases and J dropped 0 bases, with 17 bases sitting between them. This CDR3 has 16 amino acids. The germline V gene encodes CDR1 MDHEN and CDR2 SYDVKM. The chain's CDR3 is CASSLVGDITNYGYTF. The CDR3 nucleotides read TGTGCCAGCAGCCTAGTAGGGGACATTACTAACTATGGCTACACCTTC.